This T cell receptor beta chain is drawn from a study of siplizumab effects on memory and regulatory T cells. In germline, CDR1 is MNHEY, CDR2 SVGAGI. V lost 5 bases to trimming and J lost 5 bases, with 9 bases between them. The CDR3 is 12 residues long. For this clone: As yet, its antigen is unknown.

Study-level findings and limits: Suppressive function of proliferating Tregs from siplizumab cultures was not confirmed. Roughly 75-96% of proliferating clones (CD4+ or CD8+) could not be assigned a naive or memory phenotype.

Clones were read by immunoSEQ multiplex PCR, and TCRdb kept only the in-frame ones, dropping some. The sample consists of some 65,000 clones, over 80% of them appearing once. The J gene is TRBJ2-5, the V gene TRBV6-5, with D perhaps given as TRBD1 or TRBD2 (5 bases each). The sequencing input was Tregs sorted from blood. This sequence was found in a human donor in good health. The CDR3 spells CASSDRDETQYF. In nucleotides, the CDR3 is TGTGCCAGCAGTGACCGGGACGAGACCCAGTACTTC.